This TCR beta chain was sequenced in a study of blood T cell repertoires in COVID-19. Overall study context: PBMCs, B-cell-depleted T cells, or T cells provided the cDNA or gDNA that made up the material.

How the authors handled the data: Reference gene primer amplification gave estimated nucleated cell counts. Sequencing was performed with immunoSEQ multiplex PCR; in TCRdb, only in-frame clones are kept and a portion is missing. Clonal size and the V and J genes are those of that table, whereas D and trimming came from the DNA. Of around 120,000 clones listed, almost 85% are singletons. V lost 3 bases, J lost 4 bases, and 4 bases lay in between. CDR3 length: 11 amino acids. Germline V CDR1 and CDR2: SGHVS, FQNEAQ. This chain connects TRBV7-8 to TRBJ2-7, with D unclear. The specimen sequenced was peripheral blood. This clonotype was sampled from a man between 65 and 79 years old with active or convalescent COVID-19. The CDR3 nucleotides are TGTGCCAGCAGCTTCCAGTACGAGCAGTACTTC. Translation: CASSFQYEQYF.